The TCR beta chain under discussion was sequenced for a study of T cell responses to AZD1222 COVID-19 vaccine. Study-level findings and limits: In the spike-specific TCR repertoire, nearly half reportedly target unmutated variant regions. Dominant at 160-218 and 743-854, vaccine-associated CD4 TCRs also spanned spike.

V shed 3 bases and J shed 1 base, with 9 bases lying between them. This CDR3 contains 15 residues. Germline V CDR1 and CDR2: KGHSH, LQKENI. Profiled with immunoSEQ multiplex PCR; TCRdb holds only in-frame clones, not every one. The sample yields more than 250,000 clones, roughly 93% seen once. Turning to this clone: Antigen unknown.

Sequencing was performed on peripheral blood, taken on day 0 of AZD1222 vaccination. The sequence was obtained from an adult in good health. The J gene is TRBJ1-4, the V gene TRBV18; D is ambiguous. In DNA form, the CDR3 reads TGTGCCAGCTCACCGCGACACCTAACTAATGAAAAACTGTTTTTT. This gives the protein CASSPRHLTNEKLFF.